The next 9 T cell receptor beta chains were all read from a single sample in a study of T cell repertoires in cytomegalovirus infection. TCRdb processed the reads anew with MiXCR; each CDR3 protein has one entry. This sample has approximately 750,000 distinct CDR3 sequences, with roughly a third found just once. Sequencing used PBMCs. All receptors derive from a human donor in good health (CMV status not recorded). Some clones in this sample may be carry-over from other donors' samples.

The rearrangement links TRBV7-3 to TRBJ1-2; possible D gene TRBD1, 5 bases. This CDR3 comprises 14 residues. Germline-derived CDR1 and CDR2 are SGHTA and FQGTGA. V was shortened by 0 bases and J by 7 bases, with 12 bases between the two germline ends. The CDR3 DNA is TGTGCCAGCAGCTTAACATTGGGGGACTCTGGCTACACCTTC. Protein product: CASSLTLGDSGYTF.

This clonotype was picked up a small number of times. The V and J genes are TRBV6-6 and TRBJ2-1; 7 bases are shared with TRBD2. V lost 4 bases to trimming and J lost 7 bases; unmatched junction nucleotides: 10. This CDR3 has 15 residues. Germline CDR1 reads MNHNY; CDR2 reads SVGAGI (reference sequence). The CDR3 reads CASSSVQRGFNEQFF. CDR3 bases: TGTGCCAGCAGTTCGGTCCAGCGGGGATTTAATGAGCAGTTCTTC.

For this clonotype: A much larger clonotype is one base distant, so this may be a read error. This chain uses TRBV7-8 with TRBJ1-1; a weak D match, TRBD1 (5 bases). The CDR3 consists of 16 residues. Germline assignment: CDR1 SGHVS and CDR2 FQNEAQ. CDR3 residues: CASSLVYRQGNTKAFF. CDR3 sequence (DNA): TGTGCCAGCAGCTTAGTATATCGCCAGGGAAACACTAAAGCTTTCTTT.

This clonotype has a count of ten or more. The chain uses TRBV7-3 and TRBJ2-5, with TRBD1 as a possible D gene (6 bases). Germline CDR1 SGHTA, CDR2 FQGTGA. The CDR3 sequence is 13 residues long. Trimming took off 6 bases at V and 0 bases at J, with 8 bases between the two ends. The chain's CDR3 is CASSRDNQETQYF. For the CDR3, the DNA is TGTGCCAGCAGTCGGGACAACCAAGAGACCCAGTACTTC.

Only a few counts were recorded for this clonotype. The chain couples TRBV6-6 to TRBJ2-5; 7 nucleotides line up with TRBD1. The V gene's germline CDR1 is MNHNY and CDR2 SVGAGI (reference sequence). Germline trimming cut 6 bases from V and 3 bases from J; bases unmatched to any gene: 4. The CDR3 is 13 amino acids. CDR3 in DNA: TGTGCCAGCAGCTCCAGGGGGAAAGAGACCCAGTACTTC. Translation gives CASSSRGKETQYF.

This rearrangement joins TRBV5-1 to TRBJ2-7; the D gene is possibly TRBD1 (5 bases). Germline V gives CDR1 SGHRS, CDR2 YFSETQ. The CDR3 runs 15 residues. V was pared by 0 bases and J by 6 bases, with 16 bases between. CDR3: CASSLEALTTAEQYF. As DNA, the CDR3 is TGCGCCAGCAGCTTGGAGGCGTTAACGACAGCCGAGCAGTACTTC.

The chain recombines TRBV27 with TRBJ2-7; the D gene is possibly TRBD2 (7 bases). V lost 6 bases to trimming and J lost 2 bases, with 17 bases between them. This CDR3 is 15 amino acids long. Germline-derived CDR1 and CDR2 are MNHEY and SMNVEV (reference sequence). CDR3 loop: CASSQREGGAYEQYF. In nucleotides, the CDR3 is TGTGCCAGCAGCCAGAGGGAGGGGGGGGCCTACGAGCAGTACTTC.

In this sample, this clonotype turned up many times. The J gene is TRBJ2-1, the V gene TRBV7-8, with 7 bases identical to TRBD2. This CDR3 has 16 residues. Germline-derived CDR1 and CDR2 are SGHVS and FQNEAQ. Losses at the gene ends were 5 bases for V and 2 bases for J; bases not matched to a gene: 9. The CDR3 nucleotides read TGTGCCAGCAGCCTCGTCGGCGGGAGCCCCTACAATGAGCAGTTCTTC. The encoded protein is CASSLVGGSPYNEQFF. Complete variable domain (other parts from reference TRBV7-8 and TRBJ2-1): GAGVSQSPRYKVAKRGQDVALRCDPISGHVSLFWYQQALGQGPEFLTYFQNEAQLDKSGLPSDRFFAERPEGSVSTLKIQRTQQEDSAVYLCASSLVGGSPYNEQFFGPGTRLTVL.

This chain links TRBV7-9 with TRBJ1-1; 8 bases agree with TRBD1. This CDR3 is 14 amino acids long. V shed 4 bases and J 4 bases; nucleotides not matched to a gene: 5. Germline V lookup: CDR1 SEHNR, CDR2 FQNEAQ (reference sequence). CDR3 sequence: CASSSTGEGTEAFF. CDR3 DNA sequence: TGTGCCAGCAGCTCGACAGGGGAAGGCACTGAAGCTTTCTTT.